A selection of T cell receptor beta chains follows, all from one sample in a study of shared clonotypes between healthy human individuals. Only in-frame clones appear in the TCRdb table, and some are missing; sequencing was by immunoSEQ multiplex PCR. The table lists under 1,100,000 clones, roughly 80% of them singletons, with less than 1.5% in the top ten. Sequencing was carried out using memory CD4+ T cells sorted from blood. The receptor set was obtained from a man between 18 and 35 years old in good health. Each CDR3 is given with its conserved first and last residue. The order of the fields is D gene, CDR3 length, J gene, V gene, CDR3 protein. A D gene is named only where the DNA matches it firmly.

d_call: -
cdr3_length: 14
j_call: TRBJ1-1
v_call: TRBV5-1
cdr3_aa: CASSTREGNTEAFF

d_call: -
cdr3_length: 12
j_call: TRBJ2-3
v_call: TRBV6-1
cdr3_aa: CASSEATDTQYF

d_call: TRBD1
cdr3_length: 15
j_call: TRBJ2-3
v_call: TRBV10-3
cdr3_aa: CAISESRGRLDTQYF

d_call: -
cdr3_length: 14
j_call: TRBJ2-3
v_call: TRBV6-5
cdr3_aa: CASSPGWGAITQYF

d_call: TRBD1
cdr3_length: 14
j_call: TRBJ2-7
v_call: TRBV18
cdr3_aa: CASSPGTGGYEQYF

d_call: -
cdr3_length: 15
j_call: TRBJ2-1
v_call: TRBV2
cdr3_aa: CASSEEGRGSNEQFF

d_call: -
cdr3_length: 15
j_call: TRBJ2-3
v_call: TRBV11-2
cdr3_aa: CASSLGGTPTDTQYF

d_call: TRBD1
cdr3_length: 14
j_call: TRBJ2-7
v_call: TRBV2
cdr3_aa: CASTTGTGSYEQYF

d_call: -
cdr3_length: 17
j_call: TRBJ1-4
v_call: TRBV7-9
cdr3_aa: CASSPIPGGPRNEKLFF

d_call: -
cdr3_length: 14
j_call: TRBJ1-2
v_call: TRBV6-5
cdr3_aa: CASRMGGAAYGYTF

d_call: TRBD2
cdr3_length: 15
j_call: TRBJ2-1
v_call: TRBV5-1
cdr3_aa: CASSPGGLAENEQFF

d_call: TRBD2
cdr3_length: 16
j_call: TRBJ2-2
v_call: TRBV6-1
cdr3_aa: CASSESGRANTGELFF

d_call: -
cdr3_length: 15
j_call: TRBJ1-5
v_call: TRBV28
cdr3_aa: CASSLEGGGNQPQHF

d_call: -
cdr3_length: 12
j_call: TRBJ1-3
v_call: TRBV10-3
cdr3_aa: CAISVGGNTIYF

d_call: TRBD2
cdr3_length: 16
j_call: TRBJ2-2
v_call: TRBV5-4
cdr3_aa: CASSTPTSGDVGELFF

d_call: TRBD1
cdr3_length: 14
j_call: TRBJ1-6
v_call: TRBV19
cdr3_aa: CASSAAGGGSPLHF

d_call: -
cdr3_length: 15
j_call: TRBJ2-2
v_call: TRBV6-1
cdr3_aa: CASSEARTNTGELFF

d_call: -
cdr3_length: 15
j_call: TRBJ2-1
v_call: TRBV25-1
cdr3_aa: CASSELSLDWNEQFF

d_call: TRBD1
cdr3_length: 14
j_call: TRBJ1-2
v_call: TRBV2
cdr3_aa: CASSEQTGNYGYTF

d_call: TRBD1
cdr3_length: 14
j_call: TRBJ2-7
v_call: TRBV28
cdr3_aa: CASSTGTVPYEQYF

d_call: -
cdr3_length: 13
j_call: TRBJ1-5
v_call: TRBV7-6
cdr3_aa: CASSLAPLQPQHF

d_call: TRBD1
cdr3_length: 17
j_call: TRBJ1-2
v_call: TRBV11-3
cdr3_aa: CASSYLAGTGTNYGYTF